This T cell receptor (beta chain) was identified in a study of blood T cell repertoires in COVID-19. Study details: PBMCs, B-cell-depleted T cells, or T cells were the source of the cDNA or gDNA that made up the material.

Per the authors' pipeline: How many nucleated cells were present was estimated from reference gene primer amplification. Here immunoSEQ multiplex PCR was the method, and the copy in TCRdb shows in-frame clones only, minus some. Clonal size and the V and J genes are those of that table, whereas D and trimming came from the DNA. This table has 450,000 to 500,000 clones, 70% to 90% appearing once. Germline V gene sequence: CDR1 MDHEN, CDR2 SYDVKM. With 7 bases removed from V and 7 bases from J, the gap between germline ends came to 13 bases. The CDR3 has 12 amino acids. The TCR originated in a human donor in a cohort sampled during active COVID-19. This rearrangement joins TRBV28 to TRBJ1-2, with a possible D match to TRBD1 (6 bases). What was sequenced was peripheral blood. The CDR3 sequence is CASNRGGPGYTF. DNA for the CDR3: TGTGCCAGCAATCGGGGGGGCCCTGGCTACACCTTC.